Ten or more counts support the clone carrying this T cell receptor (beta chain). The data originate from a study of regulatory T cells in long-lasting Graves disease. The CDR3 runs 14 residues. V was clipped by 8 bases and J by 1 base; unmatched bases: 7. Germline loops: CDR1 SNHLY, CDR2 FYNNEI. As to time point: newly diagnosed GD, antithyroid drugs for less than 3 months. Extracted PBMC RNA gave rise to the TCR library. Arm-PCR of CDR3 regions and iRepertoire HTBI primers were used to build TCR beta libraries. Via MiXCR, TCRdb re-called the multiplex PCR reads, giving one row per CDR3 protein. The sample consists of 350,000 to 500,000 distinct CDR3 sequences, around 17% of them appearing once. In addition, the sample was reused for a study of T cells in Graves' hyperthyroidism and ophthalmopathy. That paper adds: The blood repertoire included most of the expanded thyroid clonotypes above 0.001.

The sample here was peripheral blood mononuclear cells (PBMCs), taken at new diagnosis, from a patient treated with antithyroid drugs. The sequence was obtained from a woman aged 25 to 39 with Graves disease. This chain joins TRBV2 and TRBJ2-7; 8 positions match TRBD1. Written as DNA, the CDR3 is TGTGCCAGCGGTCTCGACAGGGGATCCTACGAGCAGTACTTC. This translates into CASGLDRGSYEQYF.